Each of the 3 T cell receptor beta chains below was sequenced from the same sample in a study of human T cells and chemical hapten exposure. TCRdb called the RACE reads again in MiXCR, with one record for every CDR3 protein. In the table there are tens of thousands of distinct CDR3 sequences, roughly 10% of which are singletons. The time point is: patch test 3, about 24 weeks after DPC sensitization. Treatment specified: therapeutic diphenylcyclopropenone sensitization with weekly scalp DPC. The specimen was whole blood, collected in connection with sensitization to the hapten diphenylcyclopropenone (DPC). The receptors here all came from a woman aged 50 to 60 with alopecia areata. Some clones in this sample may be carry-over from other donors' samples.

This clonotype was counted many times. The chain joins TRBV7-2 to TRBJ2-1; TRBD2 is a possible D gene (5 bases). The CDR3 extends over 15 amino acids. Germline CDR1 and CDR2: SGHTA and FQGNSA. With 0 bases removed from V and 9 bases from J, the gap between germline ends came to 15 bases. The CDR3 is CASSLALVLDGEQFF. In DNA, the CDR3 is TGTGCCAGCAGCTTAGCACTAGTTCTGGACGGTGAGCAGTTCTTC.

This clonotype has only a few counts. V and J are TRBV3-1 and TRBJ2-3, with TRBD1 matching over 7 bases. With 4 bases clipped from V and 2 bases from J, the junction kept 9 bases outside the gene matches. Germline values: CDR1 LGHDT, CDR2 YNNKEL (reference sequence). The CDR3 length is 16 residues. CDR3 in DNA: TGTGCCAGCAGCCGCACGACAGGGCACCCCACAGATACGCAGTATTTT. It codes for CASSRTTGHPTDTQYF.

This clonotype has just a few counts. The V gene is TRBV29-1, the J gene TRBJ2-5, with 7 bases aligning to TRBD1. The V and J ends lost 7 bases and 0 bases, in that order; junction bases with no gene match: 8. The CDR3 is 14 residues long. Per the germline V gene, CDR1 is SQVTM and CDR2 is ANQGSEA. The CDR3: CSADLGTDQETQYF. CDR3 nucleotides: TGCAGCGCTGACCTTGGGACAGACCAAGAGACCCAGTACTTC.